Shown below are 2 T cell receptor beta chains from a single sample sequenced in a study of T cell changes during pregnancy in multiple sclerosis (dated by TCRdb to between 2018 and 2021). Library method: the immunoSEQ multiplex PCR assay. As stored in TCRdb, this immuneACCESS dataset retains in-frame rearrangements with V and J assigned. A fraction of the clones does not appear; measured against another copy, unresolved V genes explain less than half of the discrepancy, and the remainder lacks a known reason. The sample contains roughly 42,000 clones, about 88% of them found a single time. The ten largest clones capture 0.95% to 1.5% of the sample. The sample consisted of CD4+ T cells from peripheral blood mononuclear cells, taken in the second trimester of pregnancy. The receptor set was obtained from a female donor with multiple sclerosis, enrolled in a pregnancy study.

The chain combines TRBV6-6 with TRBJ1-1, with 8 nucleotides matching TRBD1. Per germline, CDR1 MNHNY and CDR2 SVGAGI (reference sequence). Trimming at V came to 5 bases and at J to 4 bases, leaving 6 bases not matched to a gene. The CDR3 sequence is 14 residues long. The CDR3 DNA follows: TGTGCCAGCAGTATAAAACAGGGGGGCACTGAAGCTTTCTTT. Protein: CASSIKQGGTEAFF.

The chain is built from TRBV19 and TRBJ2-7; 8 bases map to TRBD2. The CDR3 is 13 amino acids. The trim removed 10 bases at V and 5 bases at J, leaving 10 bases unmatched. Looked up from germline, CDR1 is LNHDA and CDR2 is SQIVND (reference sequence). The CDR3 protein is CATRGAGMHEQYF. The CDR3 DNA follows: TGTGCCACGCGGGGGGCAGGGATGCACGAGCAGTACTTC.